The 11 T cell receptor beta chains given below trace back to one sample, sequenced in a study of ipilimumab plus nivolumab after autologous stem cell transplantation. Sequencing was performed with immunoSEQ multiplex PCR; in TCRdb, only in-frame clones are kept and a portion is missing. The table includes fewer than 30,000 clones, about 86% detected once. The starting material was PBMCs, obtained in a trial of ipilimumab plus nivolumab as post-transplant consolidation. These receptors were collected from a male donor with diffuse large B-cell lymphoma.

This chain links TRBV7-3 with TRBJ2-1; D unclear. The V gene's germline CDR1 is SGHTA and CDR2 FQGTGA. The CDR3 sequence is 13 residues long. V was shortened by 0 bases and J by 7 bases, with 7 bases between the two germline ends. The CDR3 loop is CASSLTSDNEQFF. CDR3 bases: TGTGCCAGCAGCTTAACGTCGGATAATGAGCAGTTCTTC.

The count of this clone is one. The chain joins TRBV6-5 to TRBJ2-1; D is unresolved. The CDR3 length is 16 residues. Germline-derived CDR1 and CDR2 are MNHEY and SVGAGI. V was trimmed by 4 bases and J by 10 bases, leaving 23 bases between them. CDR3 DNA sequence: TGTGCCAGCAGTTCCCCCACGGGTGCAGGAACTGAAGAGCAGTTCTTC. Protein sequence: CASSSPTGAGTEEQFF.

The chain employs TRBV9 and TRBJ1-2, with D perhaps TRBD1 (6 bases). V shed 3 bases and J shed 7 bases, with 19 bases lying between them. This CDR3 contains 15 residues. Germline CDR1 and CDR2: SGDLS and YYNGEE. CDR3 sequence: CASSGPLQGLSGYTF. The CDR3 region has the DNA TGTGCCAGCAGCGGACCCCTACAGGGTTTGAGTGGCTACACCTTC.

The J gene is TRBJ1-2, the V gene TRBV7-2, with 8 positions matching TRBD1. V lost 6 bases and J lost 4; bases outside the gene matches: 7. The CDR3 has 14 amino acids. Germline V CDR1 and CDR2: SGHTA, FQGNSA. Written as DNA, the CDR3 is TGTGCCAGCAGTTCCCAGGGGGCAGCCTATGGCTACACCTTC. Amino acids: CASSSQGAAYGYTF.

The rearrangement uses TRBV5-8 and TRBJ2-1; D ambiguous. The germline V and J ends were trimmed by 3 bases and 2 bases, with 12 bases remaining between them. This CDR3 is built from 15 residues. From germline, CDR1 is SGHTS and CDR2 YDEGEE. The CDR3 coding sequence is TGTGCCAGCAGCTCCTACGGGTCGACCTACAATGAGCAGTTCTTC. This encodes CASSSYGSTYNEQFF.

The V call is TRBV7-9, the J call TRBJ2-5; 11 bases fit TRBD2. Per germline, CDR1 SEHNR and CDR2 FQNEAQ (reference sequence). Germline trimming cut 5 bases from V and 1 base from J; bases unmatched to any gene: 3. The CDR3 is made up of 15 amino acids. CDR3 loop: CASSPGTSGQETQYF. The CDR3 nucleotides read TGTGCCAGCAGCCCCGGGACTAGCGGCCAAGAGACCCAGTACTTC. Full variable domain (remainder filled in from reference TRBV7-9 and TRBJ2-5): DTGVSQNPRHKITKRGQNVTFRCDPISEHNRLYWYRQTLGQGPEFLTYFQNEAQLEKSRLLSDRFSAERPKGSFSTLEIQRTEQGDSAMYLCASSPGTSGQETQYFGPGTRLLVL.

The chain combines TRBV9 with TRBJ1-3; D ambiguous. This CDR3 is built from 14 residues. Looked up from germline, CDR1 is SGDLS and CDR2 is YYNGEE. Trimming stripped 0 bases from V and 0 bases from J, with 4 bases between. CDR3: CASSVDPSGNTIYF. The CDR3 coding sequence is TGTGCCAGCAGCGTAGACCCCTCTGGAAACACCATATATTTT.

This clone has just a few counts. This sequence joins TRBV15 and TRBJ2-1; TRBD1 is a possible D gene (7 bases). Germline CDR1 is LNHNV and CDR2 is YYDKDF (reference sequence). Trimming removed 5 bases from V and 7 bases from J, with 15 bases in between. This CDR3 is built from 14 residues. Written as DNA, the CDR3 is TGTGCCACCAGCCAGGGGGGTCTTGGAAATGAGCAGTTCTTC. This sequence encodes CATSQGGLGNEQFF.

The rearrangement links TRBV6-1 to TRBJ1-2; D possibly corresponds to TRBD1 (5 bases). The CDR3 covers 13 residues. Germline V gives CDR1 MNHNS, CDR2 SASEGT. Trimming left V 4 bases short and J 2 bases short, with 8 bases between. The CDR3 sequence: CASSVDRNYGYTF. The CDR3 DNA reads as TGTGCCAGCAGTGTCGACAGAAACTATGGCTACACCTTC.

The chain employs TRBV2 and TRBJ1-2; D possibly corresponds to TRBD1 (6 bases). V lost 6 bases, J lost 1 base, and 12 bases lay in between. CDR3 size: 14 residues. Germline CDR1 and CDR2: SNHLY and FYNNEI. In nucleotides, the CDR3 is TGTGCCAGCAGGCCTGACAGGATTAACTATGGCTACACCTTC. It specifies CASRPDRINYGYTF.

The CDR3 sequence is CASSPRTGGGFNEQFF. The CDR3 nucleotides are TGTGCCAGCAGCCCCCGGACAGGAGGGGGGTTCAATGAGCAGTTCTTC. This chain uses TRBV4-2 with TRBJ2-1, with D perhaps TRBD1 (7 bases). The CDR3 is 16 residues long. Per the germline V gene, CDR1 is LGHNA and CDR2 is YNFKEQ. V was clipped by 4 bases and J by 6 bases, with 19 bases between them.